This T cell receptor beta chain originates from a study of blood T cell repertoires in COVID-19. Whole-study context: Samples taken during acute and convalescent COVID-19 were collected in the United States, Italy and Spain. PBMCs, B-cell-depleted T cells, or T cells were the source of the cDNA or gDNA that made up the material.

In the source study's methods: Reference gene primer amplification in the assay estimated nucleated cell counts. The data were produced by immunoSEQ multiplex PCR, yet TCRdb's version contains in-frame clones alone and is incomplete. V and J calls and clone size come straight from that table; D and trimming were deduced from the DNA. The sample includes about 200,000 clones, about nine tenths of them seen just once. This clonotype originated in a woman aged 40 to 50 with acute or convalescent COVID-19. The sample consisted of peripheral blood.

The CDR3 reads CASSPRTGRDYGYTF. Written as DNA, the CDR3 is TGTGCCAGCAGCCCTCGGACAGGGAGAGACTATGGCTACACCTTC. The rearrangement joins TRBV2 to TRBJ1-2; 8 nucleotides align to TRBD1. Germline lookup yields CDR1 SNHLY and CDR2 FYNNEI. The CDR3 length is 15 residues. The V segment lost 6 bases and the J segment 3 bases; nucleotides outside the gene matches: 9.